One sample yielded the 21 T cell receptor beta chains listed below, sequenced in a study of OX40 agonist ivuxolimab in advanced cancers. Repertoires were generated with immunoSEQ multiplex PCR, while TCRdb's copy carries only in-frame clones and drops some. The sample holds some 80,000 clones; more than 75% are singletons and the top ten take more than 0.5%. The sample was CD4+ or CD8+ T cells sorted from blood, taken in a trial of the OX40 agonist ivuxolimab. These receptors came from an adult with an advanced solid tumor such as melanoma, head and neck, liver or kidney cancer.

The rearrangement uses TRBV18 and TRBJ1-4, with TRBD1 matching over 9 bases. The germline gives CDR1 KGHSH, CDR2 LQKENI. The CDR3 is 15 amino acids. The V gene end was trimmed by 5 bases and the J gene end by 9 bases; junction bases not matched to a gene: 10. CDR3 bases: TGTGCCAGCTCAGAGAACTCGGGACAGGGACAAAAACTGTTTTTT. Encoded protein: CASSENSGQGQKLFF.

This clone was picked up one time. V usage is TRBV5-4 and J usage is TRBJ2-3; D not resolved. V was shortened by 4 bases and J by 0 bases, with 18 bases between the two germline ends. Germline V lookup: CDR1 SGHNT, CDR2 YYREEE (reference sequence). The CDR3 is 17 amino acids. The CDR3 here is CASSPPPLGASTDTQYF. In DNA, the CDR3 is TGTGCCAGCAGCCCGCCACCACTCGGCGCTAGCACAGATACGCAGTATTTT.

The chain is built from TRBV27 and TRBJ2-3; 8 bases align to TRBD2. The junction had 6 bases not matched to a gene; V was cut back by 8 bases and J by 2 bases. Germline V gene sequence: CDR1 MNHEY, CDR2 SMNVEV (reference sequence). CDR3 length: 14 amino acids. Written as DNA, the CDR3 is TGTGCCAGCCGGGGGGGGATTGCCACAGATACGCAGTATTTT. This translates into CASRGGIATDTQYF.

The J gene is TRBJ2-2, the V gene TRBV18; TRBD1 is a possible D gene (6 bases). The length of the CDR3 is 13 residues. CDR1 is KGHSH, CDR2 LQKENI, per germline. The V and J ends lost 3 bases and 7 bases respectively, with 9 bases between them. CDR3 sequence: CASSPTGRGELFF. The DNA of the CDR3 is TGTGCCAGCTCACCCACAGGGCGCGGGGAGCTGTTTTTT.

This clone was seen a few times. V and J are TRBV28 and TRBJ2-7; D may match TRBD1 or TRBD2 (5 bases each). In germline, CDR1 is MDHEN, CDR2 SYDVKM. The CDR3 contains 14 residues. Trimming shortened V by 5 bases and J by 3 bases, and 14 bases separated the two germline ends. CDR3 sequence: CASSPTGTRYEQYF. The CDR3 DNA sequence: TGTGCCAGCAGTCCCACCGGGACGCGCTACGAGCAGTACTTC.

This chain uses TRBV29-1 with TRBJ2-7; 14 bases align to TRBD2. CDR3 length: 17 amino acids. V lost 7 bases to trimming and J lost 5 bases; unmatched junction nucleotides: 16. Germline V gene lookup returns CDR1 SQVTM and CDR2 ANQGSEA. CDR3 in DNA: TGCAGCGCTGGGGGCTTTTTAATGACTAGCGGGAGGGACGAGCAGTACTTC. The encoded protein is CSAGGFLMTSGRDEQYF.

This clone appeared a few times. This chain uses TRBV5-1 with TRBJ2-2, with 12 positions matching TRBD2. Germline CDR1 SGHRS, CDR2 YFSETQ. V lost 8 bases and J lost 6; bases outside the gene matches: 5. This CDR3 has 14 residues. The CDR3, as DNA: TGCGCCAGTACTGGGACTAGCGGGTCCGGGGAGCTGTTTTTT. Its protein product is CASTGTSGSGELFF.

A remark on this clone: Different DNA sequences within this sample yield the same CDR3. V gene TRBV7-9 combines with J gene TRBJ2-3; a possible D gene is TRBD1 (6 bases). Germline V gene data show CDR1 as SEHNR and CDR2 as FQNEAQ (reference sequence). V was pared by 1 base and J by 4 bases, with 9 bases between. The CDR3 sequence is 14 residues long. CDR3 DNA sequence: TGTGCCAGCAGCTTAGGGACAGCCGCAGATACGCAGTATTTT. Amino acid sequence: CASSLGTAADTQYF.

This chain joins TRBV5-4 and TRBJ2-7; TRBD2 aligns across 11 bases. From germline, CDR1 is SGHNT and CDR2 YYREEE (reference sequence). The CDR3 consists of 14 residues. The trim removed 0 bases at V and 5 bases at J, leaving 1 base unmatched. The CDR3 loop reads CASSLASGRNEQYF. In DNA form, the CDR3 reads TGTGCCAGCAGCTTGGCTAGCGGGAGGAACGAGCAGTACTTC.

Only one count was recorded for this clone. The rearrangement uses TRBV9 and TRBJ2-2; D ambiguous. There are 13 residues in the CDR3. With 0 bases removed from V and 3 bases from J, the gap between germline ends came to 3 bases. Germline V gene sequence: CDR1 SGDLS, CDR2 YYNGEE. The CDR3 region is CASSVAHTGELFF. Here the CDR3 DNA reads TGTGCCAGCAGCGTAGCGCACACCGGGGAGCTGTTTTTT.

This clone occurred once. The chain carries TRBV11-2 and TRBJ1-5; D ambiguous. The CDR3 consists of 13 residues. Trimming shortened V by 1 base and J by 3 bases, and 4 bases separated the two germline ends. Germline-derived CDR1 and CDR2 are SGHAT and FQNNGV. The CDR3 sequence is CASSLATNQPQHF. The DNA of the CDR3 is TGTGCCAGCAGCTTAGCCACCAATCAGCCCCAGCATTTT.

The chain is built from TRBV5-1 and TRBJ2-2; 10 positions agree with TRBD2. Germline CDR1 is SGHRS and CDR2 is YFSETQ. This CDR3 is built from 17 residues. After removal of 3 bases from V and 1 base from J, the junction contained 6 bases not matched to a gene. The DNA for the CDR3 is TGCGCCAGCAGCTCACCGACTAGCGGGTGGAACACCGGGGAGCTGTTTTTT. Translation: CASSSPTSGWNTGELFF.

The chain employs TRBV6-6 and TRBJ2-7, with a weak D call TRBD1 (5 bases). V lost 0 bases, J lost 3 bases, and 9 bases lay in between. This CDR3 is built from 14 residues. Per germline, CDR1 MNHNY and CDR2 SVGAGI (reference sequence). The CDR3 loop reads CASSYSDIYYEQYF. Written as DNA, the CDR3 is TGTGCCAGCAGTTACTCGGACATCTACTACGAGCAGTACTTC.

The genes are TRBV7-8 and TRBJ1-5; the D gene is possibly TRBD1 (5 bases). V was trimmed by 5 bases and J by 3 bases, leaving 17 bases between them. The germline gives CDR1 SGHVS, CDR2 FQNEAQ. This CDR3 has 16 residues. The CDR3 region has the DNA TGTGCCAGCAGCAGGAGGCCTGACAGTTACAATCAGCCCCAGCATTTT. Its protein product is CASSRRPDSYNQPQHF. The full variable domain, rest sourced from reference TRBV7-8 and TRBJ1-5, is GAGVSQSPRYKVAKRGQDVALRCDPISGHVSLFWYQQALGQGPEFLTYFQNEAQLDKSGLPSDRFFAERPEGSVSTLKIQRTQQEDSAVYLCASSRRPDSYNQPQHFGDGTRLSIL.

The chain uses TRBV5-4 and TRBJ2-1; 8 bases match TRBD2. CDR3 length: 15 amino acids. Looked up from germline, CDR1 is SGHNT and CDR2 is YYREEE (reference sequence). Trimming took 0 bases from V and 9 from J; bases not matched to a gene: 8. This CDR3 reads CASSLVGLAYGEQFF. CDR3 nucleotides: TGTGCCAGCAGCTTGGTAGGACTAGCTTATGGTGAGCAGTTCTTC.

J is TRBJ2-7 and V is TRBV7-2, with a tentative D call TRBD1 (6 bases). CDR1 is SGHTA and CDR2 is FQGNSA in the germline V gene. The CDR3 runs to 12 residues. V was clipped by 5 bases and J by 5 bases, with 10 bases between them. The CDR3 nucleotides read TGTGCCAGCAGCCCCACAGGGCACGAGCAGTACTTC. Translation gives CASSPTGHEQYF. Full variable domain (outside the CDR3, taken from reference TRBV7-2 and TRBJ2-7): GAGVSQSPSNKVTEKGKDVELRCDPISGHTALYWYRQSLGQGLEFLIYFQGNSAPDKSGLPSDRFSAERTGGSVSTLTIQRTQQEDSAVYLCASSPTGHEQYFGPGTRLTVT.

This clone was seen a handful of times. The chain couples TRBV6-4 to TRBJ2-2, with D unclear. The length of the CDR3 is 12 residues. Germline assignment: CDR1 MRHNA and CDR2 SNTAGT. Trimming removed 11 bases at V and 0 bases at J, with 7 bases between. The CDR3 spells CAVRANTGELFF. CDR3 nucleotide sequence: TGTGCCGTAAGGGCGAACACCGGGGAGCTGTTTTTT.

The CDR3 DNA reads as TGTGCCAGCAGAGACTGGTCTAACTATGGCTACACCTTC. Residues: CASRDWSNYGYTF. This chain uses TRBV2 with TRBJ1-2; D is unclear. V shed 6 bases and J shed 0 bases, with 8 bases lying between them. Germline CDR1 and CDR2: SNHLY and FYNNEI. This CDR3 has 13 amino acids.

The rearrangement joins TRBV7-7 to TRBJ2-7, with 7 bases matching TRBD2. The germline CDR1 and CDR2 sequences are SSHAT and FNYEAQ (reference sequence). The CDR3 length is 12 residues. With 8 bases clipped from V and 6 bases from J, the junction kept 7 bases outside the gene matches. The CDR3 bases are TGTGCCAGCGGCCCTCCGGGGGGCGAGCAGTACTTC. Amino acid sequence: CASGPPGGEQYF.

This chain joins TRBV10-2 and TRBJ2-5; 10 positions agree with TRBD2. Trimming cost V 6 bases and J 3 bases; bases outside gene matches: 1. The CDR3 consists of 13 residues. Germline values: CDR1 WSHSY, CDR2 SAAADI. CDR3 coding DNA: TGCGCCAGCAGGCTAGCGGGGGAAGAGACCCAGTACTTC. Residues: CASRLAGEETQYF.

This chain uses TRBV10-2 with TRBJ2-7, with 9 bases that match TRBD1. The germline CDR1 and CDR2 sequences are WSHSY and SAAADI. This CDR3 has 14 residues. J was trimmed by 4 bases and V by 7 bases; bases with no gene match: 8. CDR3 loop: CASKIRQGEYEQYF. DNA for the CDR3: TGCGCCAGCAAAATTCGACAGGGGGAATACGAGCAGTACTTC.